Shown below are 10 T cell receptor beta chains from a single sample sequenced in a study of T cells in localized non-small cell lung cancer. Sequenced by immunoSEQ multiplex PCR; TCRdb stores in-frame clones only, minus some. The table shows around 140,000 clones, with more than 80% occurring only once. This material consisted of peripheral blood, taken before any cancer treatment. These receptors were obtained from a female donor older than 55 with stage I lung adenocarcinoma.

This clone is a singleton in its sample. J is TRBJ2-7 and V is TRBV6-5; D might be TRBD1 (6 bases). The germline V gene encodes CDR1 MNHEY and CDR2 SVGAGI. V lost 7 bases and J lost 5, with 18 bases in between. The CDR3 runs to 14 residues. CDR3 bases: TGTGCCAGCAAACAGGGACAAGGCAACCACGAGCAGTACTTC. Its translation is CASKQGQGNHEQYF.

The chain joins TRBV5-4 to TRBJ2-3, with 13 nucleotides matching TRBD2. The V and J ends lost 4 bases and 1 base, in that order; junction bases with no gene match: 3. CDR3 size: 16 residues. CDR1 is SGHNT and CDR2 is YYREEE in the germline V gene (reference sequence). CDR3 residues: CASSEGLAGRTDTQYF. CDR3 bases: TGTGCCAGCAGCGAGGGACTAGCGGGACGCACAGATACGCAGTATTTT.

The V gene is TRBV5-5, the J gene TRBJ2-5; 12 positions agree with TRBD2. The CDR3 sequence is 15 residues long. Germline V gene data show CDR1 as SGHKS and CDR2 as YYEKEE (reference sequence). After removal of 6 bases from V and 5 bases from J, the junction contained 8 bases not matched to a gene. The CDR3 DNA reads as TGTGCCAGCACGCGACTAGCGGGAGTTATGGAGACCCAGTACTTC. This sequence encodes CASTRLAGVMETQYF.

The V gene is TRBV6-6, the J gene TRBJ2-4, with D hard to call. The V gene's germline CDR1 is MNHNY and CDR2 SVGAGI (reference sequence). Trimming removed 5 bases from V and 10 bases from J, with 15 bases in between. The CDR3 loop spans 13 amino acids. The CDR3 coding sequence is TGTGCCAGCAGTCCCACATCCGCCAAAATTCAGTACTTC. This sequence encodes CASSPTSAKIQYF.

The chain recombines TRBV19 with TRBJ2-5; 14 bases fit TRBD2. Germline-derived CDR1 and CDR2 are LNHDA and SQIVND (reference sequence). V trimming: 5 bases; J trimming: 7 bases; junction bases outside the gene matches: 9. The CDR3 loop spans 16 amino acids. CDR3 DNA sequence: TGTGCCAGTAGTCCCCCAGGACTAGCGGGGGGAGGGACCCAGTACTTC. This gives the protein CASSPPGLAGGGTQYF. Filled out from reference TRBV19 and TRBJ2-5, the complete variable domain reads DGGITQSPKYLFRKEGQNVTLSCEQNLNHDAMYWYRQDPGQGLRLIYYSQIVNDFQKGDIAEGYSVSREKKESFPLTVTSAQKNPTAFYLCASSPPGLAGGGTQYFGPGTRLLVL.

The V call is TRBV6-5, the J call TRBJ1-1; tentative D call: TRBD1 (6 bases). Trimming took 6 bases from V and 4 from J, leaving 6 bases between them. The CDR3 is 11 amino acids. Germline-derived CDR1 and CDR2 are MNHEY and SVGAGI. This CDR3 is CASRGATEAFF. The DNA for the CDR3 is TGTGCCAGCAGGGGGGCCACTGAAGCTTTCTTT.

The CDR3 DNA reads as TGTGCCAGCAGCGGCAGGGGGAATGAGCAGTTCTTC. Its protein product is CASSGRGNEQFF. The V call is TRBV11-2, the J call TRBJ2-1; 7 bases align to TRBD1. CDR1 and CDR2 from the germline V gene are SGHAT and FQNNGV. The CDR3 runs 12 residues. The V gene end was trimmed by 5 bases and the J gene end by 7 bases; junction bases not matched to a gene: 2.

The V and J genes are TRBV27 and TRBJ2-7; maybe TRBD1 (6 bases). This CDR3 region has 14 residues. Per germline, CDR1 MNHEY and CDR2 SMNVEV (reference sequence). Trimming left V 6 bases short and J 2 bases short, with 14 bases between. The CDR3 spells CASRRQQGTYEQYF. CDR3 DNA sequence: TGTGCCAGCAGACGGCAACAGGGCACCTACGAGCAGTACTTC.

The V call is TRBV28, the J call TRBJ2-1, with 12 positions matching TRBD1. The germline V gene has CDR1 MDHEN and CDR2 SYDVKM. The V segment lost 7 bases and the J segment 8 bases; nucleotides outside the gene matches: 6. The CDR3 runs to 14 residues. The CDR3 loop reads CASTGTGGWYEQFF. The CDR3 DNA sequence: TGTGCCAGCACCGGGACAGGGGGCTGGTATGAGCAGTTCTTC.

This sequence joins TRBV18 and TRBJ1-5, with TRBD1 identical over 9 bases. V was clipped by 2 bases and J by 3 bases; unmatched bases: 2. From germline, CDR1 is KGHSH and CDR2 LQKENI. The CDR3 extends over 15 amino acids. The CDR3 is CASSPGDRDNQPQHF. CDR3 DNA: TGTGCCAGCTCACCAGGGGACAGGGACAATCAGCCCCAGCATTTT. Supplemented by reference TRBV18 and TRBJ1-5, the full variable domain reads NAGVMQNPRHLVRRRGQEARLRCSPMKGHSHVYWYRQLPEEGLKFMVYLQKENIIDESGMPKERFSAEFPKEGPSILRIQQVVRGDSAAYFCASSPGDRDNQPQHFGDGTRLSIL.